This T cell receptor (beta chain) comes out of a study of identical twins. A few counts support this clonotype. From the 5' RACE reads, TCRdb called clonotypes with MiXCR, one entry per CDR3 protein. This sample has fewer than 500,000 distinct CDR3 sequences, with 13% to 15% found just once. CDR3 length: 10 amino acids. CDR1 is SQVTM, CDR2 ANQGSEA, per germline. V shed 8 bases and J shed 1 base, with 4 bases lying between them. This same sample was also part of a study on yellow fever vaccine responses in identical twins.

The receptor was isolated from a woman between 18 and 29 years old in good health. Sample: CD4+ T cells sorted from blood. The V gene is TRBV29-1, the J gene TRBJ2-3; no firm D call. The CDR3 coding sequence is TGCAGCACCGGCACAGATACGCAGTATTTT. Translating gives CSTGTDTQYF.